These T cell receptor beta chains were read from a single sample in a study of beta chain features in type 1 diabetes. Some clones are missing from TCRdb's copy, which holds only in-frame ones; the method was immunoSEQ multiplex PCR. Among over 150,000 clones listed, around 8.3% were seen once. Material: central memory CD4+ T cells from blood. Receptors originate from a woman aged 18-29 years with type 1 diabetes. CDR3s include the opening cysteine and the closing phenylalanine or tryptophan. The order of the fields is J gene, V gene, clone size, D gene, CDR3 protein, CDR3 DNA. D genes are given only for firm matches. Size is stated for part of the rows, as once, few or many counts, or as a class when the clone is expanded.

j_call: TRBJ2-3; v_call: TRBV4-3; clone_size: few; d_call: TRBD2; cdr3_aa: CASSQDRGTGRARSHTQYF; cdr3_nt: TGCGCCAGCAGCCAAGATCGAGGGACCGGGAGGGCCCGATCCCATACGCAGTATTTT
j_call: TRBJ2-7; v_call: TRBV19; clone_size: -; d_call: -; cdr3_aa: CASSFTGISPTYEQYF; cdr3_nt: TGTGCCAGTAGTTTCACAGGGATTTCGCCGACCTACGAGCAGTACTTC
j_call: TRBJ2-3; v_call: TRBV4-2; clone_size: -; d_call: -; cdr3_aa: CASSRRQDRTDTQYF; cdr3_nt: TGTGCCAGCAGCCGAAGACAGGACCGCACAGATACGCAGTATTTT
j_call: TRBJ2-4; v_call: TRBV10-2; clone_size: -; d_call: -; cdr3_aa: CASSVGVTKNIQYF; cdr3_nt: TGCGCCAGCAGTGTCGGGGTGACCAAAAACATTCAGTACTTC
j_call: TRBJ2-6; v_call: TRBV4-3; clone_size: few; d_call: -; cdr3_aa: CASSQDVSSGANVLTF; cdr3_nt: TGCGCCAGCAGCCAAGATGTCAGCTCTGGGGCCAACGTCCTGACTTTC
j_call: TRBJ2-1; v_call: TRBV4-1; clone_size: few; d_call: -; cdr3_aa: CASSQDREPNEQFF; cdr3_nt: TGCGCCAGCAGCCAAGATCGGGAGCCTAATGAGCAGTTCTTC
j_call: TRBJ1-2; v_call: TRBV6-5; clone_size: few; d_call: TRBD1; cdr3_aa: CASSYSHRGWGYTF; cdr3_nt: TGTGCCAGCAGTTACTCGCACAGGGGCTGGGGCTACACCTTC
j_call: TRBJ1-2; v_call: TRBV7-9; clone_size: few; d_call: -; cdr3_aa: CASSHRTANYGYTF; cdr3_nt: TGTGCCAGCAGCCACAGGACGGCCAACTATGGCTACACCTTC
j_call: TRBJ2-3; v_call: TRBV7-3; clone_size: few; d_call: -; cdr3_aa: CASRPLPSHTQYF; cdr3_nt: TGTGCCAGCAGACCACTTCCTTCACATACGCAGTATTTT
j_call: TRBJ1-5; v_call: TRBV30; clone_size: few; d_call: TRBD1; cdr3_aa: CAWSVKRGQANQPQHF; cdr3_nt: TGTGCCTGGAGTGTAAAGAGGGGACAGGCAAATCAGCCCCAGCATTTT
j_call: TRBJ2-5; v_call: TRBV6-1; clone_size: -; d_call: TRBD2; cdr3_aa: CASSDPAELAGGTRKTQYF; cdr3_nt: TGTGCCAGCAGTGATCCGGCGGAACTAGCGGGGGGTACTAGGAAGACCCAGTACTTC
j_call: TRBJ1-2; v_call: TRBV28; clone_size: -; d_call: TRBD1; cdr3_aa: CASSLPLGTVGYTF; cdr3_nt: TGTGCCAGCAGTTTACCTTTGGGGACAGTCGGCTACACCTTC
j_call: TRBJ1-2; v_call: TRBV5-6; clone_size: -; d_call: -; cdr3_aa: CASSPGGLGYGYTF; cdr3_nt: TGTGCCAGCAGCCCCGGGGGGCTGGGCTATGGCTACACCTTC
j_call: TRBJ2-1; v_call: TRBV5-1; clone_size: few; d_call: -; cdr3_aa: CASSLGANRMNEQFF; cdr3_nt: TGCGCCAGCAGCTTGGGGGCTAACCGTATGAATGAGCAGTTCTTC
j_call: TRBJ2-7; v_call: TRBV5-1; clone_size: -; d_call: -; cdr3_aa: CASSRTITSYEQYF; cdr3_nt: TGCGCCAGCAGCCGGACTATTACCTCCTACGAGCAGTACTTC
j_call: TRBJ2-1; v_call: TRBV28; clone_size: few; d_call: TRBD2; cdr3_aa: CASSPNRLAGGNEQFF; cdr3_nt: TGTGCCAGCAGTCCCAACCGACTAGCGGGAGGCAATGAGCAGTTCTTC
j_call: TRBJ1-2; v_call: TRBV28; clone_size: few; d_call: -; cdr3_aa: CASSSHRGYTF; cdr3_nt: TGTGCCAGCAGTTCCCACAGGGGCTACACCTTC
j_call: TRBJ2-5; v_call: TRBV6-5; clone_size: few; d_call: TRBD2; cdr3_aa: CASSYSPGLAGKTQYF; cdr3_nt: TGTGCCAGCAGTTACTCACCGGGACTAGCGGGGAAGACCCAGTACTTC
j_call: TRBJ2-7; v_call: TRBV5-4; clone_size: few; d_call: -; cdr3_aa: CASSLSGGTHSYEQYF; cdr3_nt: TGTGCCAGCAGCCTCAGCGGCGGAACACATAGCTACGAGCAGTACTTC
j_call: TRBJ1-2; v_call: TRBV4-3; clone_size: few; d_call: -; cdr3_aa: CASSHTTGNYGYTF; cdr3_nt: TGCGCCAGCAGCCACACGACAGGAAACTATGGCTACACCTTC
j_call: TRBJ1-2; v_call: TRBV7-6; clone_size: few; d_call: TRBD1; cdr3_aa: CASSSPGGTGYTF; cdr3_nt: TGTGCCAGCAGCTCCCCAGGGGGCACTGGCTACACCTTC
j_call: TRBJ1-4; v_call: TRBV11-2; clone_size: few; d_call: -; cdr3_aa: CASSLVAGSVEKLFF; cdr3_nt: TGTGCCAGCAGCTTAGTTGCAGGGTCAGTGGAAAAACTGTTTTTT
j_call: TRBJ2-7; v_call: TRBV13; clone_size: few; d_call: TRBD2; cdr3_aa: CASSLTGLAGIPSYEQYF; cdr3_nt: TGTGCCAGCAGCTTAACCGGACTAGCGGGGATCCCGTCCTACGAGCAGTACTTC
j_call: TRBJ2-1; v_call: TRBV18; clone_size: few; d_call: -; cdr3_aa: CASSPREGGFEQFF; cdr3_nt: TGTGCCAGCTCACCCAGGGAAGGAGGGTTTGAGCAGTTCTTC
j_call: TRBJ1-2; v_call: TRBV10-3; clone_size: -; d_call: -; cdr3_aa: CAISDREGYTF; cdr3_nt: TGTGCCATCAGTGACAGGGAAGGCTACACCTTC
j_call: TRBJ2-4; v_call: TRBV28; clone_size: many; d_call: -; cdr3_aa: CASQAGASKDIQYF; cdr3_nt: TGTGCCAGCCAAGCGGGCGCGAGTAAGGACATTCAGTACTTC
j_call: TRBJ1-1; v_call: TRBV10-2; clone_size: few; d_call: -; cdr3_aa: CASSPYGGETEAFF; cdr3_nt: TGCGCCAGCAGTCCGTACGGAGGGGAGACTGAAGCTTTCTTT
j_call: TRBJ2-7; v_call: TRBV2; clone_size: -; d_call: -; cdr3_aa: CASSEARREQYF; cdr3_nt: TGTGCCAGCAGTGAAGCGCGGAGAGAGCAGTACTTC
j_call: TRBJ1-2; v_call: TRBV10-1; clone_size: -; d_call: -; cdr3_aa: CASSEPGTQGYTF; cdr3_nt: TGCGCCAGCAGTGAACCCGGGACACAAGGCTACACCTTC
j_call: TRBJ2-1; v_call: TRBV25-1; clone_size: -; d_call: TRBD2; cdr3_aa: CASSDLAGYNEQFF; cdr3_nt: TGTGCCAGCAGCGACCTAGCGGGCTACAATGAGCAGTTCTTC
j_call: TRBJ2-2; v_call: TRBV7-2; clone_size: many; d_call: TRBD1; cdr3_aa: CASSSGQAGTGELFF; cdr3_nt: TGTGCCAGCAGCTCAGGACAGGCTGGGACCGGGGAGCTGTTTTTT
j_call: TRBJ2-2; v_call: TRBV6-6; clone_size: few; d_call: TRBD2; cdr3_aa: CASSYSRLAGAGELFF; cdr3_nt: TGTGCCAGCAGTTACTCGAGGCTAGCGGGGGCCGGGGAGCTGTTTTTT
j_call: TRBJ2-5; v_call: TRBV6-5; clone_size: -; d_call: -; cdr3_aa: CASSPPGRGETQYF; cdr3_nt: TGTGCCAGCAGTCCCCCGGGGCGGGGAGAGACCCAGTACTTC
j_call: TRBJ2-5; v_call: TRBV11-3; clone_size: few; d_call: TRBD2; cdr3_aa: CASAASGQETQYF; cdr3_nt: TGTGCCAGCGCGGCTAGCGGACAAGAGACCCAGTACTTC
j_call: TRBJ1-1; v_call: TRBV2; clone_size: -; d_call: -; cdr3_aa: CASRLQGLVTEAFF; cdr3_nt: TGTGCCAGCAGGTTACAGGGATTGGTCACTGAAGCTTTCTTT
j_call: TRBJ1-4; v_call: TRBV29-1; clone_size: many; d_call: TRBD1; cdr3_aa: CSGSRGKGEKLFF; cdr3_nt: TGCAGCGGGAGCAGGGGGAAGGGGGAAAAACTGTTTTTT
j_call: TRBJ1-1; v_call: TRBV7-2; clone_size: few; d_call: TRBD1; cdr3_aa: CASSFRGGAGTEAFF; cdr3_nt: TGTGCCAGCAGCTTTCGAGGGGGCGCAGGCACTGAAGCTTTCTTT
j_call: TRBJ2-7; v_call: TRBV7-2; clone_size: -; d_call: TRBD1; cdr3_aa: CASSSLTGGGSYEQYF; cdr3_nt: TGTGCCAGCAGCTCTCTAACAGGGGGTGGTTCCTACGAGCAGTACTTC
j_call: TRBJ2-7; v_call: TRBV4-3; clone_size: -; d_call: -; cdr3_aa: CASSQEWTANSYEQYF; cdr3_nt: TGCGCCAGCAGCCAAGAATGGACAGCCAACTCCTACGAGCAGTACTTC
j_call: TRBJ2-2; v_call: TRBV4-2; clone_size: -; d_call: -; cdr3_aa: CASSRSGGELFF; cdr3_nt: TGTGCCAGCAGCCGTTCGGGCGGGGAGCTGTTTTTT
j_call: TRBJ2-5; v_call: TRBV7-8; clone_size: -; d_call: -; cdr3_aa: CASRLTAQETQYF; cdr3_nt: TGTGCCAGCAGACTAACTGCCCAAGAGACCCAGTACTTC
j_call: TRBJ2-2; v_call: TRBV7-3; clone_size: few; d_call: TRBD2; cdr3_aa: CASSLASGDATGELFF; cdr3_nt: TGTGCCAGCAGCTTAGCTAGCGGAGATGCCACCGGGGAGCTGTTTTTT
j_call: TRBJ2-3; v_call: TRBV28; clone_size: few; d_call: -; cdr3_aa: CASSSGQGGDTQYF; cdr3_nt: TGTGCCAGCAGTTCCGGACAGGGAGGGGATACGCAGTATTTT
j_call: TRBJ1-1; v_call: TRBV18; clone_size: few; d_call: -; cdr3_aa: CASSPGQDTEAFF; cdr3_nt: TGTGCCAGCTCACCAGGGCAGGACACTGAAGCTTTCTTT
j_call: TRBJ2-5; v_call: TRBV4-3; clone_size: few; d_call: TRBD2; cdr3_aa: CASSQDLLAGSPQYF; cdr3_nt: TGCGCCAGCAGCCAAGACTTACTAGCGGGATCCCCCCAGTACTTC
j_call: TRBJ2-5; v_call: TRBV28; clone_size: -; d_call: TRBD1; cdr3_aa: CASSSTGGAETQYF; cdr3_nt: TGTGCCAGCAGCTCCACAGGGGGCGCAGAGACCCAGTACTTC
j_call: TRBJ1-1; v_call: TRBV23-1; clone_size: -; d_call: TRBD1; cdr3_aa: CASSPHAGTENTEAFF; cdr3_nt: TGCGCCAGCAGTCCCCATGCCGGGACAGAGAACACTGAAGCTTTCTTT
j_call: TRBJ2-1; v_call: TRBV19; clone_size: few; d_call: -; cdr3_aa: CASSMLGAGSYNEQFF; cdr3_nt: TGTGCCAGTAGTATGTTGGGGGCAGGCTCCTACAATGAGCAGTTCTTC
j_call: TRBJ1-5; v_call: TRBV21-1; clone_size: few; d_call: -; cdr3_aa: CASSKVPGAGNQPQHF; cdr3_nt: TGTGCCAGCAGCAAAGTACCAGGGGCAGGCAATCAGCCCCAGCATTTT
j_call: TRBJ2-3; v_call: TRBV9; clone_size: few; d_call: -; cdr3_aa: CASSVAPGNTDTQYF; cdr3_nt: TGTGCCAGCAGCGTAGCCCCCGGGAACACAGATACGCAGTATTTT
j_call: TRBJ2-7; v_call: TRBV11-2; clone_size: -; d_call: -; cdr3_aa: CASSLGRVAYEQYF; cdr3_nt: TGTGCCAGCAGCTTAGGCCGGGTGGCCTACGAGCAGTACTTC
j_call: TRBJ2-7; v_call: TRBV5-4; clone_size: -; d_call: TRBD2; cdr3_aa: CASSLGGLAGGDEQYF; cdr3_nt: TGTGCCAGCAGCTTGGGGGGACTAGCGGGAGGGGACGAGCAGTACTTC
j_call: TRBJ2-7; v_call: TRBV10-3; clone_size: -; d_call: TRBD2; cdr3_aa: CAISEPTSGSRREQYF; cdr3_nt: TGTGCCATCAGTGAGCCCACTAGCGGATCCAGGAGGGAGCAGTACTTC